Each of the 21 T cell receptor beta chains below was sequenced from the same sample in a study of blood T cell repertoires in COVID-19. Here immunoSEQ multiplex PCR was the method, and the copy in TCRdb shows in-frame clones only, minus some. The sample consists of about 58,000 clones, around 91% of them appearing once. The sample taken for sequencing was peripheral blood. Receptors were obtained from a woman aged 60-75 years with active COVID-19.

The rearrangement links TRBV5-5 to TRBJ2-7; D may be TRBD2 (5 bases). Germline V CDR1 and CDR2: SGHKS, YYEKEE (reference sequence). V shed 5 bases and J shed 0 bases, with 15 bases lying between them. The CDR3 is 15 amino acids. The CDR3 coding sequence is TGTGCCAGCAGTTCCGCCGGGGTTTCCTCCTACGAGCAGTACTTC. The encoded protein is CASSSAGVSSYEQYF.

The CDR3 nucleotides are TGTGCCTGGAGAAAGGGGACAGGGGGCTTCTACGAGCAGTACTTC. As protein: CAWRKGTGGFYEQYF. This chain uses TRBV30 with TRBJ2-7; 12 bases line up with TRBD1. The V gene's germline CDR1 is GTSNPN and CDR2 SVGIG (reference sequence). Trimming cost V 3 bases and J 3 bases; bases outside gene matches: 6. The CDR3 covers 15 residues.

The chain recombines TRBV6-6 with TRBJ1-5; tentative D call: TRBD1 (6 bases). Germline V gene sequence: CDR1 MNHNY, CDR2 SVGAGI (reference sequence). V was trimmed by 8 bases and J by 6 bases, leaving 14 bases between them. The CDR3 extends over 13 amino acids. CDR3 region: CASGSGESQPQHF. The CDR3 DNA sequence: TGTGCCAGCGGTTCAGGGGAGTCTCAGCCCCAGCATTTT.

V is TRBV4-1 and J is TRBJ1-6; TRBD1 might be the D (5 bases). The V gene's germline CDR1 is MGHRA and CDR2 YSYEKL. This CDR3 comprises 15 residues. V lost 0 bases to trimming and J lost 9 bases, with 12 bases between them. Here the CDR3 reads CASSQDPQVGSPLHF. CDR3 bases: TGCGCCAGCAGCCAAGACCCACAGGTGGGTTCACCCCTCCACTTT.

Only one count was recorded for this clone. This chain uses TRBV19 with TRBJ2-7, with a possible D match to TRBD2 (6 bases). Germline CDR1 reads LNHDA; CDR2 reads SQIVND (reference sequence). The V end lost 6 bases, the J end lost 6 bases, and 9 bases lay between the germline ends. The CDR3 contains 11 residues. Here the CDR3 DNA reads TGTGCCAGTAGAGACGGGGGCGAGCAGTACTTC. Protein: CASRDGGEQYF.

J is TRBJ1-5 and V is TRBV2; TRBD1 might be the D (5 bases). Looked up from germline, CDR1 is SNHLY and CDR2 is FYNNEI. The V and J ends lost 4 bases and 0 bases respectively, with 10 bases between them. This CDR3 is built from 15 residues. The CDR3 bases are TGTGCCAGCAGTGTCGGGGGGTATAGCAATCAGCCCCAGCATTTT. This translates into CASSVGGYSNQPQHF.

This chain joins TRBV10-3 and TRBJ1-3; TRBD1 is a possible D gene (5 bases). V was cut by 6 bases and J by 3 bases, with 12 bases left in between. Germline CDR1 ENHRY, CDR2 SYGVKD. This CDR3 is built from 14 residues. In DNA, the CDR3 is TGTGCCATCAGGTCGGGGGTTGATGGAAACACCATATATTTT. Translating it yields CAIRSGVDGNTIYF.

This chain links TRBV25-1 with TRBJ2-5; 9 positions match TRBD1. This CDR3 contains 16 residues. From germline, CDR1 is MGHDK and CDR2 SYGVNS. J gave up 1 base and V 4 bases, and 7 bases lay outside the gene matches. CDR3 bases: TGTGCCAGCAGTGTAGTACAGGGGGCTAGCCAAGAGACCCAGTACTTC. This translates into CASSVVQGASQETQYF.

The chain is built from TRBV29-1 and TRBJ2-5, with D tentatively TRBD2 (5 bases). The CDR3 extends over 13 amino acids. The germline V and J ends were trimmed by 6 bases and 0 bases, with 11 bases remaining between them. CDR1 is SQVTM, CDR2 ANQGSEA, per germline. This chain's CDR3 is CSVHLGDQETQYF. The DNA of the CDR3 is TGCAGCGTACATCTCGGGGACCAAGAGACCCAGTACTTC.

V and J are TRBV5-4 and TRBJ2-5, with a possible D match to TRBD1 (6 bases). The CDR3 is made up of 14 amino acids. With 4 bases removed from V and 4 bases from J, the gap between germline ends came to 14 bases. Germline assignment: CDR1 SGHNT and CDR2 YYREEE (reference sequence). CDR3: CASSNPEGVETQYF. CDR3 DNA sequence: TGTGCCAGCAGCAACCCCGAGGGGGTAGAGACCCAGTACTTC.

The chain uses TRBV5-5 and TRBJ2-1; 7 bases match TRBD2. The V gene end was trimmed by 0 bases and the J gene end by 5 bases; junction bases not matched to a gene: 2. The CDR3 extends over 14 amino acids. From germline, CDR1 is SGHKS and CDR2 YYEKEE (reference sequence). CDR3 nucleotide sequence: TGTGCCAGCAGCTTGGGACTAGCAAACAATGAGCAGTTCTTC. It is translated as CASSLGLANNEQFF.

This chain connects TRBV4-2 to TRBJ1-1; the D gene is possibly TRBD1 (6 bases). Deletions cut 0 bases from V and 11 bases from J, with 16 bases between. The CDR3 sequence is 14 residues long. Germline CDR1 is LGHNA and CDR2 is YNFKEQ. The CDR3 sequence: CASSQERGGAGAFF. CDR3 bases: TGTGCCAGCAGCCAAGAAAGAGGGGGGGCAGGCGCTTTCTTT.

V usage is TRBV29-1 and J usage is TRBJ2-3, with D uncertain. The CDR3 covers 10 residues. Germline CDR1 reads SQVTM; CDR2 reads ANQGSEA. Trimming shortened V by 6 bases and J by 6 bases, and 7 bases separated the two germline ends. CDR3 sequence (DNA): TGCAGCGTAGCCGGGGATACGCAGTATTTT. It encodes CSVAGDTQYF.

This chain uses TRBV19 with TRBJ2-2, with TRBD2 as a possible D gene (6 bases). CDR1 is LNHDA and CDR2 is SQIVND in the germline V gene (reference sequence). V lost 7 bases, J lost 4 bases, and 16 bases lay in between. CDR3 size: 15 residues. The CDR3 coding sequence is TGTGCCAGTACAGGGCAGGGAGGTAGCACCGGGGAGCTGTTTTTT. Translating gives CASTGQGGSTGELFF.

The chain employs TRBV6-2 or TRBV6-3 and TRBJ2-3; D is ambiguous. From germline, CDR1 is MNHEY and CDR2 SVGEGT. With 2 bases removed from V and 1 base from J, the gap between germline ends came to 7 bases. The CDR3 covers 14 residues. The CDR3 loop reads CASSYGPGTDTQYF. For the CDR3, the DNA is TGTGCCAGCAGTTACGGTCCGGGCACAGATACGCAGTATTTT.

The chain has TRBV19 and TRBJ2-6, with D possibly TRBD2 on 5 matching bases. V was clipped by 0 bases and J by 5 bases, with 11 bases between them. There are 16 residues in the CDR3. Germline V gives CDR1 LNHDA, CDR2 SQIVND (reference sequence). The CDR3 loop is CASSIDPGTRANVLTF. Here the CDR3 DNA reads TGTGCCAGTAGTATAGACCCGGGAACGAGGGCCAACGTCCTGACTTTC.

The rearrangement joins TRBV5-1 to TRBJ1-6, with D unclear. V was trimmed by 1 base and J by 8 bases, leaving 13 bases between them. In germline, CDR1 is SGHRS, CDR2 YFSETQ. This CDR3 region has 15 residues. In DNA form, the CDR3 reads TGCGCCAGCAGCTTGTTTGGGAGGGCGGATTCACCCCTCCACTTT. Its translation is CASSLFGRADSPLHF.

The chain joins TRBV11-2 to TRBJ2-3; 10 bases agree with TRBD2. The CDR3 consists of 18 residues. Germline V gene data show CDR1 as SGHAT and CDR2 as FQNNGV. Trimming took 2 bases from V and 2 from J; bases not matched to a gene: 10. The CDR3 protein is CASSLYGGLASSTDTQYF. The DNA of the CDR3 is TGTGCCAGCAGCTTATACGGGGGACTAGCGTCTTCCACAGATACGCAGTATTTT.

The rearrangement uses TRBV7-6 and TRBJ1-5; unclear D gene. The CDR3 is 15 residues long. Germline lookup yields CDR1 SGHVS and CDR2 FNYEAQ. V shed 0 bases and J shed 5 bases, with 11 bases lying between them. DNA for the CDR3: TGTGCCAGCAGCTTAGCGGCCGGGAAAGATCAGCCCCAGCATTTT. Translating gives CASSLAAGKDQPQHF.

The chain employs TRBV5-8 and TRBJ2-1; TRBD2 matches 8 bases. Germline CDR1 SGHTS, CDR2 YDEGEE. Germline trimming cut 1 base from V and 8 bases from J; bases unmatched to any gene: 8. The CDR3 is made up of 15 amino acids. CDR3 DNA: TGTGCCAGCAGCTTGCGCGGGGGGCCGTTGGATGAGCAGTTCTTC. This sequence encodes CASSLRGGPLDEQFF.

CDR3 amino acids: CASSAGHPVDEKLFF. Here the CDR3 DNA reads TGCGCCAGCAGCGCAGGACATCCAGTGGATGAAAAACTGTTTTTT. J is TRBJ1-4 and V is TRBV5-1, with D possibly being TRBD1 (5 bases). The ends were cut back, 4 bases at V and 6 bases at J, with 16 bases in the middle. The germline V gene has CDR1 SGHRS and CDR2 YFSETQ. This CDR3 is 15 amino acids long.